What follows is one T cell receptor beta chain and its context. This sample includes further DNA sequences coding for the same CDR3. The data originate from a study of blood T cell repertoires in COVID-19. In the authors' workflow: It was from reference gene primer amplification that nucleated cell counts were estimated. Clones were sequenced by immunoSEQ multiplex PCR, and TCRdb holds only the in-frame ones, with some missing. Clonal size and the V and J genes are those of that table, whereas D and trimming came from the DNA. The sample has about 190,000 clones, roughly 79% seen once. CDR3 size: 15 residues. Germline CDR1 MNHEY, CDR2 SVGAGI. The V end lost 0 bases, the J end lost 4 bases, and 12 bases lay between the germline ends.

The V and J genes are TRBV6-5 and TRBJ1-2, with D unclear. The source of this sequence is a man in his 60s with active or convalescent COVID-19. The sequencing input was peripheral blood. The CDR3 DNA reads as TGTGCCAGCAGTTACTCCCGGGAGGGTAGCTATGGCTACACCTTC. It is translated as CASSYSREGSYGYTF.